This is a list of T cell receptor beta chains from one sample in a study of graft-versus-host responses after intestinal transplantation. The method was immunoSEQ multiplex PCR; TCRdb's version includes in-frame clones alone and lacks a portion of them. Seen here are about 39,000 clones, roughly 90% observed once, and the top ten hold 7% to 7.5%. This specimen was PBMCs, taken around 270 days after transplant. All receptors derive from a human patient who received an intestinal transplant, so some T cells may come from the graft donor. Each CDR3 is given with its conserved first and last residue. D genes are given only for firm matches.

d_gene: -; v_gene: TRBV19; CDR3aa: CASSGGLYNEQFF
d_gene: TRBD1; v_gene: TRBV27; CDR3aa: CASSSTGVINEQFF
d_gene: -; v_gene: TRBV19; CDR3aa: CASSENTEAFF
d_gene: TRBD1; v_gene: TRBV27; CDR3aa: CASSLLGGGPGELFF
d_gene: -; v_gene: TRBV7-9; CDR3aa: CASSLSGTAPYYTF
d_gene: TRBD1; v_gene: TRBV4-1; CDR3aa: CASSAPGTGGPRTEAFF
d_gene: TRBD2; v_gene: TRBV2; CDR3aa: CASWGTPSGGTDTQYF
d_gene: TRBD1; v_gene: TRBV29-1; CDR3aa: CSVSPTPGQGKNIQYF
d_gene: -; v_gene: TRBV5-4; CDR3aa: CASSLKQGGFRDSPLHF
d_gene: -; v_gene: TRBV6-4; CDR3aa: CASSDSPGATDTQYF
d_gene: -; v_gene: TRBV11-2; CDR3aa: CASSLDHEFMPEAFF
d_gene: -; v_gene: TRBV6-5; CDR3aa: CASSEPGSGTQYF
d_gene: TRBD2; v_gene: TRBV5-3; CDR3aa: CARSLGLAGGRKTQYF
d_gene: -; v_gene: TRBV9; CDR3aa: CASSVAGVSYVGYTF
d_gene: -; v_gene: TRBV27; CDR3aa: CASSLGVGTEAFF
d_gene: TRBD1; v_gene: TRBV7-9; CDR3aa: CASSIQGARGYTF
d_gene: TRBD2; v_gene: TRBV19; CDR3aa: CASSLQTSGGFYEQYF
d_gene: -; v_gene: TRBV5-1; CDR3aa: CASSLAGWREGTGELFF
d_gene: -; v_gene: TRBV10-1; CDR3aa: CASSESTGETQYF
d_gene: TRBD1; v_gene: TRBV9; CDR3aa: CASSVAPGQRNTEAFF
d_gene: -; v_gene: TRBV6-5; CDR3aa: CASRGGGNYGYTF
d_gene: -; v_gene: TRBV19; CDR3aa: CASRGQGGGYTF
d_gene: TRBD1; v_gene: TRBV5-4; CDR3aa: CASSLDRGGGDGYTF
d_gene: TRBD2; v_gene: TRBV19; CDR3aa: CASSIMVQSGGPYNEQFF
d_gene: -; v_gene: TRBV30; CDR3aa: CAWKWMTTFCSGNTIYF
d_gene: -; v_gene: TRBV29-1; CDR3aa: CSVEDRGVSVYNEQFF
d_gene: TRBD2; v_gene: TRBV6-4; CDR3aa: CASSGILAGGPDTQYF
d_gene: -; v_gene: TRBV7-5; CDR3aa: CVRSFRRTEGRSSYNSPLHF
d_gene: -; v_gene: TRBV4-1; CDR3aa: CASSRQQQWQTNEKLFF
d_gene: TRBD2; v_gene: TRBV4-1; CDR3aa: CASSHGERNFPGLASEQYF
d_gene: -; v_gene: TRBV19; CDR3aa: CASSPETVDEQYF
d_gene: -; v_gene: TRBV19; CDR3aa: CASTPWVGTEAFF
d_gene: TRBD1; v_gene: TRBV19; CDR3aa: CASMDRVTGELFF
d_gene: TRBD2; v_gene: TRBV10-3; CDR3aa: CAISEKAGDTGELFF
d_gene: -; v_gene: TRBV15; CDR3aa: CATSPLAPRQVYYEQYF
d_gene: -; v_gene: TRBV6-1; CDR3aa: CASSDGGKMNTEAFF
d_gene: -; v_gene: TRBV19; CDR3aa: CASSMGSMWTLKNEQFF
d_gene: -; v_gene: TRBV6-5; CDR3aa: CASSTFAGETQYF
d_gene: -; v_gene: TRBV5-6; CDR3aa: CASSFRLVSNTEAFF
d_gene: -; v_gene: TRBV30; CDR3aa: CAWSKRAEAFF
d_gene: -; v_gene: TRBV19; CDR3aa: CASSRVNYGYTF